Sequencing of this T cell receptor beta chain was carried out in a study of blood T cell repertoires in COVID-19. Study-wide background: In each case, the material was cDNA or gDNA derived from T cells, B-cell-depleted T cells, or PBMCs.

This clone was detected only once. Original handling: Amplification with reference gene primers provided the estimates of nucleated cell counts. Generated by immunoSEQ multiplex PCR, the TCRdb table keeps only in-frame clones and is missing some. V, J and clone size are those of that table, while D and trimming were read from the DNA. The sample lists about 30,000 clones; about 88% were seen once. The TCR was taken from a human donor in a cohort sampled during active COVID-19. The donor label of this sample is uncertain. The sequencing input was peripheral blood.

CDR3 in DNA: TGTGCCAGTAGTCCCGGATTAAGGACTCTCGAAAAACTGTTTTTT. Translation: CASSPGLRTLEKLFF. The V and J genes are TRBV19 and TRBJ1-4, with D unresolved. This CDR3 comprises 15 residues. V lost 5 bases, J lost 8 bases, and 18 bases lay in between. Germline loops: CDR1 LNHDA, CDR2 SQIVND (reference sequence).